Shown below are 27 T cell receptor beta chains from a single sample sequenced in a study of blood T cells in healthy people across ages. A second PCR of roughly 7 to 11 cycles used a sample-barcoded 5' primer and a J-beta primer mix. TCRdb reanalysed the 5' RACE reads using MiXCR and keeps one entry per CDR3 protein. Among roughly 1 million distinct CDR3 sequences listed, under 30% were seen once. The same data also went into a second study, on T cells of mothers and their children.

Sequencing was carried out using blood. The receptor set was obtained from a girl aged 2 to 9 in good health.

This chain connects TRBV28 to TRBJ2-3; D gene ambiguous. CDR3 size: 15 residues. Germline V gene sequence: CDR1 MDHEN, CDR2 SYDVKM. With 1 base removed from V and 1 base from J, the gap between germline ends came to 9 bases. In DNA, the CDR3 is TGTGCCAGCAGTTTATACCCTGGGGGCACAGATACGCAGTATTTT. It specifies CASSLYPGGTDTQYF.

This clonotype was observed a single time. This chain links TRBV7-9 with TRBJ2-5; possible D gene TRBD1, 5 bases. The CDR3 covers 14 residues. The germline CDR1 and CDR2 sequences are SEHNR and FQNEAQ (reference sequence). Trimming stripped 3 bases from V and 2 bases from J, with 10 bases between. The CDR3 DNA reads TGTGCCAGCAGCTTTGACAGAGAACAAGAGACCCAGTACTTC. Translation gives CASSFDREQETQYF.

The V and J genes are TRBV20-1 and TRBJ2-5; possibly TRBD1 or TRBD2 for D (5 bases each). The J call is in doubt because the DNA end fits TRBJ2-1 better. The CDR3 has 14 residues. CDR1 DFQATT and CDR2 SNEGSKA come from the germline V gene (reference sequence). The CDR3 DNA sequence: TGCAGTGCTAGACTAGAGGGGTACTACAATGAGCAGTTCTTC. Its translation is CSARLEGYYNEQFF.

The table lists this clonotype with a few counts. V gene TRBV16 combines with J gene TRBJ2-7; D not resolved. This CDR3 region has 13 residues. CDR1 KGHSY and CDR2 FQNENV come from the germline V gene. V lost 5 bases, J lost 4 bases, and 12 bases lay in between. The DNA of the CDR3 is TGTGCCAGCAGCTACAGCGCCGAATACGAGCAGTACTTC. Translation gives CASSYSAEYEQYF.

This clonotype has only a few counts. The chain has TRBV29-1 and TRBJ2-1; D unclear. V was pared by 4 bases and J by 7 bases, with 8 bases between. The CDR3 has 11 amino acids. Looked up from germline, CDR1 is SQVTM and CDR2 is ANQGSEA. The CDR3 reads CSVVGWNEQFF. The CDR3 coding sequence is TGCAGCGTTGTGGGGTGGAATGAGCAGTTCTTC.

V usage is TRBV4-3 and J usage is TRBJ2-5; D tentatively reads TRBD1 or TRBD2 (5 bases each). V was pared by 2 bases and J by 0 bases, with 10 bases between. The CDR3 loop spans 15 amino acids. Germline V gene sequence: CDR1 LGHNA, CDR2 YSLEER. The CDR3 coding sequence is TGCGCCAGCAGCCAAATAGGGACCTACCAAGAGACCCAGTACTTC. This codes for CASSQIGTYQETQYF.

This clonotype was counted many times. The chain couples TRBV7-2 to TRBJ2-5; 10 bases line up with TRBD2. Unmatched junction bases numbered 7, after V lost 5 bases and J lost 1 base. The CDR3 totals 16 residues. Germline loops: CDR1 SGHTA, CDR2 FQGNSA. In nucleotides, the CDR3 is TGTGCCAGCAGCACAACACGGACTAGCGGCCAAGAGACCCAGTACTTC. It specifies CASSTTRTSGQETQYF.

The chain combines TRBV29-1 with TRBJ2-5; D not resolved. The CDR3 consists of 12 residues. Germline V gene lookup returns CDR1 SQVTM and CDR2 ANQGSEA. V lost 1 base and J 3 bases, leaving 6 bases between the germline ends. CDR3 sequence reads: CSVEGLEETQYF. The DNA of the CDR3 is TGCAGCGTTGAAGGGCTGGAAGAGACCCAGTACTTC. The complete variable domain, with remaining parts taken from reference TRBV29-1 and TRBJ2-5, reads SAVISQKPSRDICQRGTSLTIQCQVDSQVTMMFWYRQQPGQSLTLIATANQGSEATYESGFVIDKFPISRPNLTFSTLTVSNMSPEDSSIYLCSVEGLEETQYFGPGTRLLVL.

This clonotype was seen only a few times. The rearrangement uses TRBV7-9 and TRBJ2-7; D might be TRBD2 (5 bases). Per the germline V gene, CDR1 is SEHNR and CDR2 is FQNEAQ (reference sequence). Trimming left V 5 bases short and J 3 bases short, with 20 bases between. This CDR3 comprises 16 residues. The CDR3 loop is CASSPSSRGEDYEQYF. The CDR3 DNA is TGTGCCAGCAGCCCGTCCTCCCGGGGAGAGGACTACGAGCAGTACTTC. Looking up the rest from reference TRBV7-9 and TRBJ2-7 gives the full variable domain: DTGVSQNPRHKITKRGQNVTFRCDPISEHNRLYWYRQTLGQGPEFLTYFQNEAQLEKSRLLSDRFSAERPKGSFSTLEIQRTEQGDSAMYLCASSPSSRGEDYEQYFGPGTRLTVT.

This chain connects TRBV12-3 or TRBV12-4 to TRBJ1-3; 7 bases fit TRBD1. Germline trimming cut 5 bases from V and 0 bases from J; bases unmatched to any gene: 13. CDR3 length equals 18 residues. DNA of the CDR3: TGTGCCAGCAGTATCGGGGGTGGGGGGACAGACTCTGGAAACACCATATATTTT. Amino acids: CASSIGGGGTDSGNTIYF.

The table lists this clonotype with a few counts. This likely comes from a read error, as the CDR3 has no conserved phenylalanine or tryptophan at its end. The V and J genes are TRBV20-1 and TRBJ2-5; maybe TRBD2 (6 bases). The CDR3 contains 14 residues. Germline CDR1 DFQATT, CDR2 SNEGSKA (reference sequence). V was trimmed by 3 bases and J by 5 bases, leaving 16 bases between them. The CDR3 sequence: CSASPPRAGETQYS. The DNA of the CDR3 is TGCAGTGCTAGTCCCCCAAGGGCGGGGGAGACCCAGTACTCC.

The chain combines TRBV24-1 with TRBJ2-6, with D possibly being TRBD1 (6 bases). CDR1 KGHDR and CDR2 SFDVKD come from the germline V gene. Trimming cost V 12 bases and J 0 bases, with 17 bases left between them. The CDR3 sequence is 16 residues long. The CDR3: CAVGQPLDSGANVLTF. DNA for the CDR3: TGTGCCGTCGGACAGCCGCTTGACTCTGGGGCCAACGTCCTGACTTTC.

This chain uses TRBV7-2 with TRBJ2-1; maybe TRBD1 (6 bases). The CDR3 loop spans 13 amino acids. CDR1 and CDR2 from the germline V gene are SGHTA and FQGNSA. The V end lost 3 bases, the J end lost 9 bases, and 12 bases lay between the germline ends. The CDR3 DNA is TGTGCCAGCAGCTTTACAGGGCACACTGAGCAGTTCTTC. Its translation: CASSFTGHTEQFF.

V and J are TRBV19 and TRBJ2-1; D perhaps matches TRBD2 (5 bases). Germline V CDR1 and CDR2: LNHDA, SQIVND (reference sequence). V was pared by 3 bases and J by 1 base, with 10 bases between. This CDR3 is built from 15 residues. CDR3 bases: TGTGCCAGTAGTATTACGAGGGAATCCTACAATGAGCAGTTCTTC. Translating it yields CASSITRESYNEQFF. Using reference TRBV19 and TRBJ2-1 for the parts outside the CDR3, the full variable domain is DGGITQSPKYLFRKEGQNVTLSCEQNLNHDAMYWYRQDPGQGLRLIYYSQIVNDFQKGDIAEGYSVSREKKESFPLTVTSAQKNPTAFYLCASSITRESYNEQFFGPGTRLTVL.

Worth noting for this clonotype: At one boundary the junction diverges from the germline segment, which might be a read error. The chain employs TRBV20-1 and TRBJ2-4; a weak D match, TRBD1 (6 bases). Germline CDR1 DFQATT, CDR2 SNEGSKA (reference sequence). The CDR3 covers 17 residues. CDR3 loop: CGARDYRAVVAKNIQYF. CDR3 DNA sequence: TGCGGTGCTAGAGATTACAGGGCCGTCGTAGCCAAAAACATTCAGTACTTC.

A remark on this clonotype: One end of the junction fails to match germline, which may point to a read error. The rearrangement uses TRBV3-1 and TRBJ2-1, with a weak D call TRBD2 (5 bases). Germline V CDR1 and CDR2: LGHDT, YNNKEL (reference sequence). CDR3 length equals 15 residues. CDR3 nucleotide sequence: TGTGCCAGCAGCCAGGATCGGACTTCCTACAATGGGCAGTTCTTC. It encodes CASSQDRTSYNGQFF.

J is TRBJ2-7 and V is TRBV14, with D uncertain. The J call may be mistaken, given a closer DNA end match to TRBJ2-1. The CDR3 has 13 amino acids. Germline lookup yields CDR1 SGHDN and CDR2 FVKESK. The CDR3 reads CASSQVISNEQFF. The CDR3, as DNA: TGTGCCAGCAGCCAAGTTATCAGCAATGAGCAGTTCTTC.

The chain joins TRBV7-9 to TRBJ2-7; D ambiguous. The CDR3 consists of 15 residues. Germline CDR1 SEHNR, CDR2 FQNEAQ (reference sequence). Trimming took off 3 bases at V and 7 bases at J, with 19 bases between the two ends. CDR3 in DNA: TGTGCCAGCAGCTTCCCCAAAGGCCGGGCGGAAGAGCAGTACTTC. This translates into CASSFPKGRAEEQYF.

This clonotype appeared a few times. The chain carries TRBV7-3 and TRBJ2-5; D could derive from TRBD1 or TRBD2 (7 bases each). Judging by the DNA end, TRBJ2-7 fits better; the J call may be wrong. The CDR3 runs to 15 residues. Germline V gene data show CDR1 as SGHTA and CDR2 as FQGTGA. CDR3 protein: CASTQGGAGPYEQYF. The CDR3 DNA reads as TGTGCCAGCACCCAGGGGGGGGCTGGGCCCTACGAGCAGTACTTC.

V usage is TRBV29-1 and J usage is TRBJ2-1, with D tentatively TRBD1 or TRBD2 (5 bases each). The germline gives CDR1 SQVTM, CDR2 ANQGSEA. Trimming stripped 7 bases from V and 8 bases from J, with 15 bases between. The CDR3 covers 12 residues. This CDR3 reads CSAVQGADEQFF. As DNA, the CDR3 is TGCAGCGCGGTCCAGGGAGCGGATGAGCAGTTCTTC.

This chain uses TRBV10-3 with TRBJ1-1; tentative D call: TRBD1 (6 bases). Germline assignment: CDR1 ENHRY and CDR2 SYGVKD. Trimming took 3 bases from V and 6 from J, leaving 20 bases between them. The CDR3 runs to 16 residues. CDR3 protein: CAISEMDGPGGAEAFF. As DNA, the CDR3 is TGTGCCATCAGTGAAATGGATGGGCCGGGGGGCGCTGAAGCTTTCTTT.

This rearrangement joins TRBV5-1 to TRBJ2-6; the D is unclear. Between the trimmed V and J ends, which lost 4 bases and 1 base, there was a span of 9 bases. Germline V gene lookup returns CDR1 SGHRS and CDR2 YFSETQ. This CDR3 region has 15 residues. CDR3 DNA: TGCGCCAGCAGCACCGTTCTTTCTGGGGCCAACGTCCTGACTTTC. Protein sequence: CASSTVLSGANVLTF.

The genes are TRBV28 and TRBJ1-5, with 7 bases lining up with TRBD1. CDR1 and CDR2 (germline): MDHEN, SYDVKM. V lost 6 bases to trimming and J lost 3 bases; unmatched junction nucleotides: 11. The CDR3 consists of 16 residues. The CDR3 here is CASSFQGQLYNQPQHF. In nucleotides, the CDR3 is TGTGCCAGCAGCTTCCAGGGACAGTTATACAATCAGCCCCAGCATTTT.

The CDR3 is CASSLPSEPQHF. The DNA of the CDR3 is TGTGCCAGCAGTCTACCGTCGGAGCCCCAGCATTTT. The chain carries TRBV28 and TRBJ1-5, with unresolved D. V lost 5 bases, J lost 8 bases, and 10 bases lay in between. There are 12 residues in the CDR3. Looked up from germline, CDR1 is MDHEN and CDR2 is SYDVKM.

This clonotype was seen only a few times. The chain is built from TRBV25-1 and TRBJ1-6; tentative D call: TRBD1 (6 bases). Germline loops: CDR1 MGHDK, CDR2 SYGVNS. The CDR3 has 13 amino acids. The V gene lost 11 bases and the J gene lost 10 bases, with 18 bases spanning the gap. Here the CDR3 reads CACTGGGDSPLHF. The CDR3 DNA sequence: TGTGCCTGCACCGGTGGGGGCGACTCACCCCTCCACTTT.

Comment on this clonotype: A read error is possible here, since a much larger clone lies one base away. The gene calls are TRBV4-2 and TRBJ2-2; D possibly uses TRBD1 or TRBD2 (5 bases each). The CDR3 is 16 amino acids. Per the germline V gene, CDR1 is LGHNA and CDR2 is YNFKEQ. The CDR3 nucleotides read TGTGCCAGCTTAAATCATGAGGGTGGGGGTTCCGGGAAGCTGTTTTTT. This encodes CASLNHEGGGSGKLFF.

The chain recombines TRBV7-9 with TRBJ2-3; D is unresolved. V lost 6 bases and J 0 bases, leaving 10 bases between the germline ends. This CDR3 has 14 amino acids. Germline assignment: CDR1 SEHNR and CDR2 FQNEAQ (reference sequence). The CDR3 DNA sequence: TGTGCCAGCAGAAGCAGGAGAAGCACAGATACGCAGTATTTT. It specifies CASRSRRSTDTQYF.